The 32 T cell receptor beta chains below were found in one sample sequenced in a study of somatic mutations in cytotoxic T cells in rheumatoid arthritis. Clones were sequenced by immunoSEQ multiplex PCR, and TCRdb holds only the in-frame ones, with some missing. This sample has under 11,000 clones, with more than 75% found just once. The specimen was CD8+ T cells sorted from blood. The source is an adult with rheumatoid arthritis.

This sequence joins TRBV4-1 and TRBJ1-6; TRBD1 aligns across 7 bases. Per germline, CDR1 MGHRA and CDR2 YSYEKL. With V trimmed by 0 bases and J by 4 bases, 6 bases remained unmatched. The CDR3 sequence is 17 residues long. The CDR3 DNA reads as TGCGCCAGCAGCCAAGATAGCACAGGGGTGTATAATTCACCCCTCCACTTT. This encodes CASSQDSTGVYNSPLHF.

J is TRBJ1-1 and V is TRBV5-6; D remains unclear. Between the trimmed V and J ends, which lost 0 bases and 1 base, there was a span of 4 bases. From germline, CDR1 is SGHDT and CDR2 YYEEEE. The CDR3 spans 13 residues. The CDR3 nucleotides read TGTGCCAGCAGCTTGGGCGGGAACACTGAAGCTTTCTTT. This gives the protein CASSLGGNTEAFF.

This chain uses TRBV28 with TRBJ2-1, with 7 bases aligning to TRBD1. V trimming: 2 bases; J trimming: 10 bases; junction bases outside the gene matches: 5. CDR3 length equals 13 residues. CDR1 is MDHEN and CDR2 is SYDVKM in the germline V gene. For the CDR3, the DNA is TGTGCCAGCAGTTTAACCCGGACAGGAGAGCAGTTCTTC. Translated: CASSLTRTGEQFF.

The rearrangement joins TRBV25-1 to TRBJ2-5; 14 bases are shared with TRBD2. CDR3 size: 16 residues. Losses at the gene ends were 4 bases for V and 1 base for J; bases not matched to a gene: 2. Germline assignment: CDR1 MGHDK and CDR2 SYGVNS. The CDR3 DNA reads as TGTGCCAGCAGTGTGACTAGCGGGGGGGTCCAAGAGACCCAGTACTTC. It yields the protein CASSVTSGGVQETQYF.

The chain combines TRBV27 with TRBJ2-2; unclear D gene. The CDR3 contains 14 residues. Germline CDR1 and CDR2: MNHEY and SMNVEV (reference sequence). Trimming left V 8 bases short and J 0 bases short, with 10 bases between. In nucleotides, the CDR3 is TGTGCCAGCGGTCTCCCGCCGAACACCGGGGAGCTGTTTTTT. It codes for CASGLPPNTGELFF.

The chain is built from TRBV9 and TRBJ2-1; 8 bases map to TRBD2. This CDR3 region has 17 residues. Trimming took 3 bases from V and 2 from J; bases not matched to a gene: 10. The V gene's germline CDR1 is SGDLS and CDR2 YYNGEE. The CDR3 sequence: CASSAGERGRAYNEQFF. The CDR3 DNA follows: TGTGCCAGCAGCGCCGGAGAGCGGGGGAGGGCCTACAATGAGCAGTTCTTC.

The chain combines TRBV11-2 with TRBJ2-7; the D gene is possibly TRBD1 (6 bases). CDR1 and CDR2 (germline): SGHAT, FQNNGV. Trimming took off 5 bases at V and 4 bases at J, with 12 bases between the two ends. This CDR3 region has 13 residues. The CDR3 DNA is TGTGCCAGCAGCCCCGGGACAACGTACGAGCAGTACTTC. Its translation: CASSPGTTYEQYF.

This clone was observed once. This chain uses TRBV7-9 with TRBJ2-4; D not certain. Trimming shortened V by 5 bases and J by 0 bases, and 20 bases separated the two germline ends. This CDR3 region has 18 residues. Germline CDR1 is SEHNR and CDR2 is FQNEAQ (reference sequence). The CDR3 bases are TGTGCCAGCAGCCCCCTCTTAGACGGATTCTTAGCCAAAAACATTCAGTACTTC. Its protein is CASSPLLDGFLAKNIQYF.

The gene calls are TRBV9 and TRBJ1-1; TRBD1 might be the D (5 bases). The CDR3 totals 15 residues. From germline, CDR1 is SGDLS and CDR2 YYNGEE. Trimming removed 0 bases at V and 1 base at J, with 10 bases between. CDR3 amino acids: CASSVGGAPNTEAFF. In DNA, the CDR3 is TGTGCCAGCAGCGTAGGAGGGGCTCCGAACACTGAAGCTTTCTTT.

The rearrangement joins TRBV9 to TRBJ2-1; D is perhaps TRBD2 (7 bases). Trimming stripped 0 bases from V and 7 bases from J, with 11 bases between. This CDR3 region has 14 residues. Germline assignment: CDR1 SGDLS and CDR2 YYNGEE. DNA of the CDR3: TGTGCCAGCAGCGTAGAGGGGGGGGCGAATGAGCAGTTCTTC. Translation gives CASSVEGGANEQFF.

CDR3 amino acids: CASSENGRLANYGYTF. DNA of the CDR3: TGTGCCAGCAGTGAAAATGGCAGGTTAGCTAACTATGGCTACACCTTC. J is TRBJ1-2 and V is TRBV6-1, with unresolved D. Germline V gene lookup returns CDR1 MNHNS and CDR2 SASEGT. Trimming took 2 bases from V and 0 from J, leaving 13 bases between them. This CDR3 region has 16 residues.

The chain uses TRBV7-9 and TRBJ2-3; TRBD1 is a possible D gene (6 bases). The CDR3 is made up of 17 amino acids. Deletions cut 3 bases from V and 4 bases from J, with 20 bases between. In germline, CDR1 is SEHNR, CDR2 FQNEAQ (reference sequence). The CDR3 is CASSFPFHYRDADTQYF. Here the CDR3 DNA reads TGTGCCAGCAGCTTTCCCTTCCACTACAGGGACGCAGATACGCAGTATTTT.

CDR3 in amino acids: CASSSGQGYNEQFF. The CDR3 DNA is TGTGCCAGCAGTTCAGGACAGGGGTACAATGAGCAGTTCTTC. The chain carries TRBV7-9 and TRBJ2-1; 9 bases are shared with TRBD1. V trimming: 6 bases; J trimming: 4 bases; junction bases outside the gene matches: 4. The CDR3 extends over 14 amino acids. CDR1 is SEHNR, CDR2 FQNEAQ, per germline (reference sequence).

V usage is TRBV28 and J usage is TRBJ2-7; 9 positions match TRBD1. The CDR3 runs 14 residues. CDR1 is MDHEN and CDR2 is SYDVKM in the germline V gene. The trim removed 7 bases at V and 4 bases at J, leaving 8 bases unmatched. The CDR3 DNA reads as TGTGCCAGCACTCCACAGGGGGCCGAATACGAGCAGTACTTC. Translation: CASTPQGAEYEQYF.

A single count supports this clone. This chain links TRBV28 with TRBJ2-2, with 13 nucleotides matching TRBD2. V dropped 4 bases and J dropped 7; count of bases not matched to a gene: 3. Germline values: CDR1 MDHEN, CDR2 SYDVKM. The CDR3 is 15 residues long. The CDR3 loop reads CASSSLAGGLGELFF. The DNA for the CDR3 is TGTGCCAGCAGTTCACTAGCGGGGGGGCTCGGGGAGCTGTTTTTT. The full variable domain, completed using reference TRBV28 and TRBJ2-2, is DVKVTQSSRYLVKRTGEKVFLECVQDMDHENMFWYRQDPGLGLRLIYFSYDVKMKEKGDIPEGYSVSREKKERFSLILESASTNQTSMYLCASSSLAGGLGELFFGEGSRLTVL.

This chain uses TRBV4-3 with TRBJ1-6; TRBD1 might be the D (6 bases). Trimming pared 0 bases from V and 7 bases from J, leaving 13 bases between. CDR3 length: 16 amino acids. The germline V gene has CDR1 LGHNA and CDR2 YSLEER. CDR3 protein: CASSQDDRYTNSPLHF. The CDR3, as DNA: TGCGCCAGCAGCCAAGATGACAGGTACACCAATTCACCCCTCCACTTT.

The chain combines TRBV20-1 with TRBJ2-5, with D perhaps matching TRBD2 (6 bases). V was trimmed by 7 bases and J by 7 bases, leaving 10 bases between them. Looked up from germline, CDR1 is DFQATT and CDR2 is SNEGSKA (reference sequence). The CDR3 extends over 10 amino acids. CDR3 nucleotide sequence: TGCAGTGTCTCGGAGGGGACCCAGTACTTC. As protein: CSVSEGTQYF.

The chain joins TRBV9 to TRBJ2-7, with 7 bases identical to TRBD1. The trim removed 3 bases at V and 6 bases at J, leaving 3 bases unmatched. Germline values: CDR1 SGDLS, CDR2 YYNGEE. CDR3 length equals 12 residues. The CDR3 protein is CASSGPGGEQYF. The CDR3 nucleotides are TGTGCCAGCAGCGGGCCAGGGGGCGAGCAGTACTTC.

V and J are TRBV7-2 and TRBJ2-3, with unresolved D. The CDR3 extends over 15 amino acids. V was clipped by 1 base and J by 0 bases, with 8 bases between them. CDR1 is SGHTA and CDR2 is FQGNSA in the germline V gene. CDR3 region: CASSLDISSTDTQYF. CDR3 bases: TGTGCCAGCAGCTTAGACATCTCTAGCACAGATACGCAGTATTTT.

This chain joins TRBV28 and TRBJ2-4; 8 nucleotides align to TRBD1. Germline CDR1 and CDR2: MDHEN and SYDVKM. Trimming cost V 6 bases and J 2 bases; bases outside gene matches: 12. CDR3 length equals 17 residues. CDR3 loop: CASSDLGAGGSKNIQYF. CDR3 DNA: TGTGCCAGCAGCGACCTAGGGGCAGGGGGCTCCAAAAACATTCAGTACTTC.

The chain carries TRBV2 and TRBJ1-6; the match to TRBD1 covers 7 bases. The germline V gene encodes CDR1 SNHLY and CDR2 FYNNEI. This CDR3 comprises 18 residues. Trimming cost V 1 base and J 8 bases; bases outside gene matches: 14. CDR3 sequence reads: CASSEEEGAGDRYSPLHF. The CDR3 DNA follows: TGTGCCAGCAGTGAAGAAGAGGGGGCGGGGGACAGATATTCACCCCTCCACTTT.

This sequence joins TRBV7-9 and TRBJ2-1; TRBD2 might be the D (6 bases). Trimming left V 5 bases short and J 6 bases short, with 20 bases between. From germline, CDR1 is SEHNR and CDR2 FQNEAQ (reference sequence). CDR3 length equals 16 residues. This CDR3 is CASSPPSGQGVNEQFF. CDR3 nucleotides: TGTGCCAGCAGCCCCCCCAGCGGGCAGGGAGTCAATGAGCAGTTCTTC.

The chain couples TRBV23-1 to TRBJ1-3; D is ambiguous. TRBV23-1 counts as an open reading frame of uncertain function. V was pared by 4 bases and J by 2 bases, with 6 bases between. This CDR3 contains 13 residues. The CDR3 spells CASSPRAGNTIYF. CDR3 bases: TGCGCCAGCAGTCCCCGAGCTGGAAACACCATATATTTT.

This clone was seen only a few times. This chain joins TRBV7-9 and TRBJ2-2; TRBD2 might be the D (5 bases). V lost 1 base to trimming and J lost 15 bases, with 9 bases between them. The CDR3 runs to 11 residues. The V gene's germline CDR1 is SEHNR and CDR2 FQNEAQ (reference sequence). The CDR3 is CASSLEDGVFF. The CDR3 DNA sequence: TGTGCCAGCAGCTTAGAGGACGGGGTGTTTTTT.

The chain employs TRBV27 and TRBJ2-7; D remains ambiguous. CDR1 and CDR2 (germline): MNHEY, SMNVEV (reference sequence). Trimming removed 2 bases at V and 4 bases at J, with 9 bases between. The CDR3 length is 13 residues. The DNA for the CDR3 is TGTGCCAGCAGTTTAACGGCTTATTACGAGCAGTACTTC. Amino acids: CASSLTAYYEQYF.

CDR3 sequence: CASEIQGDTQYF. In nucleotides, the CDR3 is TGTGCCAGCGAGATTCAGGGGGATACGCAGTATTTT. The J gene is TRBJ2-3, the V gene TRBV28; D may be TRBD1 (6 bases). Germline assignment: CDR1 MDHEN and CDR2 SYDVKM. V was pared by 8 bases and J by 6 bases, with 12 bases between. There are 12 residues in the CDR3. Together with reference TRBV28 and TRBJ2-3, the CDR3 gives the full variable domain: DVKVTQSSRYLVKRTGEKVFLECVQDMDHENMFWYRQDPGLGLRLIYFSYDVKMKEKGDIPEGYSVSREKKERFSLILESASTNQTSMYLCASEIQGDTQYFGPGTRLTVL.

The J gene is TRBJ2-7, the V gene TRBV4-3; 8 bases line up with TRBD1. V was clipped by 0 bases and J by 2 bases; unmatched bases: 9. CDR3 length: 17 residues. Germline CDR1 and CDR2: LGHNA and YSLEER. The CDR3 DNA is TGCGCCAGCAGCCAAGATTCGTCGGCAGGGGGCCCCTACGAGCAGTACTTC. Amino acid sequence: CASSQDSSAGGPYEQYF.

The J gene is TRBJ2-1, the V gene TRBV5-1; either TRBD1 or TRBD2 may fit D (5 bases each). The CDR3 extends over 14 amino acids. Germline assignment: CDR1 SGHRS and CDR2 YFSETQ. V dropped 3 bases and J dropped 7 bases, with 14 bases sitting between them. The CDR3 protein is CASSSGTNRNEQFF. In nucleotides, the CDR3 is TGCGCCAGCAGCTCCGGGACGAATAGGAATGAGCAGTTCTTC. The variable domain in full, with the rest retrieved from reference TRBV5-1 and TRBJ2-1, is KAGVTQTPRYLIKTRGQQVTLSCSPISGHRSVSWYQQTPGQGLQFLFEYFSETQRNKGNFPGRFSGRQFSNSRSEMNVSTLELGDSALYLCASSSGTNRNEQFFGPGTRLTVL.

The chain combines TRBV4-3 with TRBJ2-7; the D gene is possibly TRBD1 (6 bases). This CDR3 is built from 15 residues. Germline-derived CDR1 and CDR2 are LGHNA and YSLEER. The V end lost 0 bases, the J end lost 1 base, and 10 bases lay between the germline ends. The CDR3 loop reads CASSQDTGWSYEQYF. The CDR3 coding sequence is TGCGCCAGCAGCCAAGATACAGGGTGGTCCTACGAGCAGTACTTC.

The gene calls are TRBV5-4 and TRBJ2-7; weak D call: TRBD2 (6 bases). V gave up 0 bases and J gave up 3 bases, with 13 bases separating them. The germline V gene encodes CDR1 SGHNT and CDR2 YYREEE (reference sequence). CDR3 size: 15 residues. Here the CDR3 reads CASSLAGGRSYEQYF. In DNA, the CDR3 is TGTGCCAGCAGCTTGGCCGGGGGACGGAGCTACGAGCAGTACTTC.

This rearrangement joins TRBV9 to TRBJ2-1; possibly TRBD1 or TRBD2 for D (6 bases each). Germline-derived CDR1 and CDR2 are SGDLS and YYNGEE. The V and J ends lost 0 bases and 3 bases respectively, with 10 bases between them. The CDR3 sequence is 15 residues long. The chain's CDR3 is CASSVAGANYNEQFF. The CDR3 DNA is TGTGCCAGCAGCGTAGCGGGGGCCAACTACAATGAGCAGTTCTTC.

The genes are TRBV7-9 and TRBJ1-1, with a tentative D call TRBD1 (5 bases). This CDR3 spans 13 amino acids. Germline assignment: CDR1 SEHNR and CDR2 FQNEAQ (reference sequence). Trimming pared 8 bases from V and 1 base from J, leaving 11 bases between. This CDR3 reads CASGQTGNTEAFF. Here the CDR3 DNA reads TGTGCCAGCGGACAAACCGGGAACACTGAAGCTTTCTTT.